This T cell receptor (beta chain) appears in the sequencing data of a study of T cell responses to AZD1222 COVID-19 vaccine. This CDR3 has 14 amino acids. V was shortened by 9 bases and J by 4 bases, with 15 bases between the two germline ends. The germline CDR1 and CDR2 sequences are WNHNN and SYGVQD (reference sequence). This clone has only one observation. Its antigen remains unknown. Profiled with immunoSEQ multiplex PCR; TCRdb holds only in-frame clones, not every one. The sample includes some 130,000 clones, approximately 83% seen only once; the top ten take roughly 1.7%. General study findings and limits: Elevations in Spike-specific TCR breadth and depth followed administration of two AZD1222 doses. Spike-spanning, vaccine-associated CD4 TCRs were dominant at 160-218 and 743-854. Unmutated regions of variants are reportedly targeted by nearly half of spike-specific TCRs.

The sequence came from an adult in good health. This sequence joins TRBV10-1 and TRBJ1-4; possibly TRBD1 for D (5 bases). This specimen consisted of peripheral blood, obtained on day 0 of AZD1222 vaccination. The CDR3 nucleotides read TGCGCCAGAAGGGCGGGACCGCTTAATGAAAAACTGTTTTTT. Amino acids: CARRAGPLNEKLFF.